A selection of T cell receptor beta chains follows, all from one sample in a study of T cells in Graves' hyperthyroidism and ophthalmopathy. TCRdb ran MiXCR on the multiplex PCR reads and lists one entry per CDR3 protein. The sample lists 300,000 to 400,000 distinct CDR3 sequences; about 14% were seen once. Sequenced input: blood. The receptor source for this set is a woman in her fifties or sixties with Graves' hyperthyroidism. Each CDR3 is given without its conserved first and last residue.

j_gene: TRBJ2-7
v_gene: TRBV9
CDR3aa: ASSPTGTLSTVYEQY

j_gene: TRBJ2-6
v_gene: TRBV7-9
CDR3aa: ASRSGANVLT

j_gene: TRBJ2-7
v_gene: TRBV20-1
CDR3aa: SARAAGAGISYEQY

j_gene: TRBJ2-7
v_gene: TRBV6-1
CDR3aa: ASSSESRTAEQY

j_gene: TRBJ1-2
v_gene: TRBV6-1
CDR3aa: ASSHGQDYGYT

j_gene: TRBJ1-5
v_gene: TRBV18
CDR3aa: ASSTIQGFQPQH

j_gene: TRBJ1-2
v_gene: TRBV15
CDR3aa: ATSRDRGQDGYT

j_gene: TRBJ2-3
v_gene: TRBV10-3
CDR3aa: ATRRQVSGSTDTQY

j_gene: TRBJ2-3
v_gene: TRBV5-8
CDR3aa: ASSGGDRWTPDTQY

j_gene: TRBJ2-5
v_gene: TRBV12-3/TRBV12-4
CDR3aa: ASSFSGSRANRETQY

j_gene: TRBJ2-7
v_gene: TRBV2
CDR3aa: ASSVGPSAGGREQY

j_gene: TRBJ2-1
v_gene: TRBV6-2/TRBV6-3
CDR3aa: ASSYPDSSDRDYNEQF

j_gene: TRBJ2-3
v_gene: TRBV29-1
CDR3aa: SVLTGGAGRKVTDTQY

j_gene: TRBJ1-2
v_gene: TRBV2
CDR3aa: ASDLQGVYGYT

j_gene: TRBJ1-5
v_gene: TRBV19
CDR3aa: ASRPWGVNQPQH

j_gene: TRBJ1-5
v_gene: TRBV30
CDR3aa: AWSEPGTSQH

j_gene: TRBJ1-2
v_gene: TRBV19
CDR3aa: ASSPRDRGPGGYT

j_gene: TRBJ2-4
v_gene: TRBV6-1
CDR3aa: ASSYMAGGSGSKNIQY

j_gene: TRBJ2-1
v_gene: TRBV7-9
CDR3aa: ASSPRTSVTSYNEQF

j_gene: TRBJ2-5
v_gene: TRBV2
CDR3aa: ASSEARDTQETQY

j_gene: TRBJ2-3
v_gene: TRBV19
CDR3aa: ARSLLFGASGPRTDTQY

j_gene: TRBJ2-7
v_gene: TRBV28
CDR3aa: ASSLQRELLEQY

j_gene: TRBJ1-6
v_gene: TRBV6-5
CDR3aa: ASSYSIGEGWDSPLH

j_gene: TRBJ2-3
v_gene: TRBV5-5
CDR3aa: ASSFGLAIWGDTQY

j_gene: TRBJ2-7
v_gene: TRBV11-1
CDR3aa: ASSTRDGASYEQY

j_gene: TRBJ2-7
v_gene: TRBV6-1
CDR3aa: ASRPDRDGTLEQY

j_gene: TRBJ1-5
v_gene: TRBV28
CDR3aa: ASTRRGGNQPQH

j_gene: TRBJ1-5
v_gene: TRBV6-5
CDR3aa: ASSSSTTLLNQPQH

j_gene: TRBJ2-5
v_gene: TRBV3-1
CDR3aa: ASSQGWGRETQY

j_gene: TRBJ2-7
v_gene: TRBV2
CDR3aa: ASTPLTSADHEQY

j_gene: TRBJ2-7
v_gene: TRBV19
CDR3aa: ASSRDSPYEQY

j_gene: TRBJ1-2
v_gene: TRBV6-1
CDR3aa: ASNFDRQNYGYT

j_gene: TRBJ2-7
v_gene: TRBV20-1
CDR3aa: SAADSGGTRPYEQY

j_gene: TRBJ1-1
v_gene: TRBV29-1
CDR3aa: SARQGVGTEAF

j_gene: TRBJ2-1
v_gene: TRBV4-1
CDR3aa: ASSRGPAESSYNEQF

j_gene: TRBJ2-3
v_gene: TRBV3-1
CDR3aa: ASSQGGSGADTQY

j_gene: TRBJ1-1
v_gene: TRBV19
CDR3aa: ASSMYYGHTEAF

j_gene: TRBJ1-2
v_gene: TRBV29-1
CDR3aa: SVEPLDRHGYT

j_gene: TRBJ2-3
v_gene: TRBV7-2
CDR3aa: ASSSSGTSTDTQY

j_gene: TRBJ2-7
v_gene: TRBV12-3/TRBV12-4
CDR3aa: ASRGPGLAGKQY

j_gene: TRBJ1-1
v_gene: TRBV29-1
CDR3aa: SVEAAGLTEAF

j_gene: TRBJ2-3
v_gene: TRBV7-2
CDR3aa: ASSPPTSSTDTQY

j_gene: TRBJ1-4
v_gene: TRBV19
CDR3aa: ASTSGSTNEKLF

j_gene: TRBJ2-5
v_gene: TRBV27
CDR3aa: ASSYRTGRETQY